These T cell receptor beta chains were read from a single sample in a study of cytomegalovirus exposure and HLA in healthy donors. Measured with immunoSEQ multiplex PCR; TCRdb has only the in-frame clones, and not every one. The sample yields 95,000 to 150,000 clones, over 70% seen once. Sequencing was performed on PBMCs. The receptors were gathered from a female donor in good health and CMV-seropositive. The CDR3 runs from the conserved cysteine through the conserved F or W. Fields, in order: J gene, clone size, D gene, V gene, CDR3 protein, CDR3 DNA. A D gene is named only where the DNA matches it firmly. Part of the rows lack a size; the others show once, few, many or a class for expanded clones.

TRBJ2-7 | NA | TRBD1 | TRBV10-3 | CAIRRDRGYEQYF | TGTGCCATCAGGAGAGACAGGGGCTACGAGCAGTACTTC
TRBJ1-6 | NA | NA | TRBV28 | CASSLRRSPLHF | TGTGCCAGCAGTTTGAGGCGTTCCCCCCTCCACTTT
TRBJ2-7 | NA | NA | TRBV20-1 | CSARASYEQYF | TGCAGTGCTAGAGCATCCTACGAGCAGTACTTC
TRBJ1-2 | NA | NA | TRBV11-2 | CASSLVGGYGYTF | TGTGCCAGCAGCTTAGTGGGGGGGTATGGCTACACCTTC
TRBJ1-2 | NA | NA | TRBV5-4 | CASSGQNLYGYTF | TGTGCCAGCAGCGGACAGAATTTGTATGGCTACACCTTC
TRBJ2-1 | NA | TRBD2 | TRBV6-6 | CASSRYSGGTYNEQFF | TGTGCCAGCAGCCGTTATAGCGGGGGAACCTACAATGAGCAGTTCTTC
TRBJ1-2 | NA | TRBD1 | TRBV7-2 | CASSLGQGVSYGYTF | TGTGCCAGCAGCTTAGGGCAGGGGGTATCCTATGGCTACACCTTC
TRBJ1-3 | few | NA | TRBV6-1 | CASSELSSTIYF | TGTGCCAGCAGTGAATTGTCGAGCACCATATATTTT
TRBJ2-2 | NA | NA | TRBV6-1 | CASTPGSANTGELFF | TGTGCCAGCACCCCGGGGAGCGCGAACACCGGGGAGCTGTTTTTT
TRBJ2-1 | NA | TRBD1 | TRBV5-1 | CASSLGQGNNEQFF | TGCGCCAGCAGCTTGGGACAGGGGAACAATGAGCAGTTCTTC
TRBJ1-4 | NA | TRBD1 | TRBV18 | CASSPGQGHEKLFF | TGTGCCAGCTCACCAGGACAGGGGCATGAAAAACTGTTTTTT
TRBJ2-7 | NA | NA | TRBV5-6 | CASSLSGAYEQYF | TGTGCCAGCAGTTTGTCAGGGGCCTACGAGCAGTACTTC
TRBJ1-2 | once | NA | TRBV28 | CASSLHRAEYGYTF | TGTGCCAGCAGTTTGCACAGGGCGGAATATGGCTACACCTTC
TRBJ1-4 | NA | NA | TRBV9 | CASSYGVNEKLFF | TGTGCCAGCAGCTACGGGGTTAATGAAAAACTGTTTTTT
TRBJ2-5 | NA | TRBD2 | TRBV30 | CAWGRGGGEETQYF | TGTGCCTGGGGGCGAGGCGGGGGAGAGGAGACCCAGTACTTC
TRBJ2-7 | NA | TRBD1 | TRBV7-6 | CASSAPGTGRFSYEQYF | TGTGCCAGCAGCGCGCCCGGGACAGGGCGTTTTTCCTACGAGCAGTACTTC
TRBJ2-5 | NA | TRBD2 | TRBV7-2 | CASSLASGGGQETQYF | TGTGCCAGCAGCTTAGCGTCCGGCGGGGGGCAAGAGACCCAGTACTTC